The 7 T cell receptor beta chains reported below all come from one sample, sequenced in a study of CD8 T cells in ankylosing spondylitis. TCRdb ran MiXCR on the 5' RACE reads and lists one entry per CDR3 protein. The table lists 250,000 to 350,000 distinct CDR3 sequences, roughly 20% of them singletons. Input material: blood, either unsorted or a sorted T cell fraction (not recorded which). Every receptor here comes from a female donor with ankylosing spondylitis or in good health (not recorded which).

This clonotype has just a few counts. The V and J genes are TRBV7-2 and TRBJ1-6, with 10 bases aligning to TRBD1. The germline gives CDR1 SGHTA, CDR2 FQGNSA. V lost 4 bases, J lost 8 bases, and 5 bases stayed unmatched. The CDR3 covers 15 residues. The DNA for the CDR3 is TGTGCCAGCAGCTCCCCAGACAGGGGGCATTCACCCCTCCACTTT. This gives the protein CASSSPDRGHSPLHF.

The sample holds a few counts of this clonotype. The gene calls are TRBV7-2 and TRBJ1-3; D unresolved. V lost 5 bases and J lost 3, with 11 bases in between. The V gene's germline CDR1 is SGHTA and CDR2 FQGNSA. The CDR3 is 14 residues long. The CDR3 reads CASSPDSVGNTIYF. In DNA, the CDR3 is TGTGCCAGCAGCCCCGACTCGGTTGGAAACACCATATATTTT.

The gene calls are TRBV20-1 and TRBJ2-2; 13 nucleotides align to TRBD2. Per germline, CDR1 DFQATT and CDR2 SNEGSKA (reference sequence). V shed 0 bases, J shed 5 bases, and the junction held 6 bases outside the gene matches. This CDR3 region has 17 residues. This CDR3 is CSARDILAGGWTGELFF. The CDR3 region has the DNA TGCAGTGCTAGAGATATACTAGCGGGAGGGTGGACCGGGGAGCTGTTTTTT.

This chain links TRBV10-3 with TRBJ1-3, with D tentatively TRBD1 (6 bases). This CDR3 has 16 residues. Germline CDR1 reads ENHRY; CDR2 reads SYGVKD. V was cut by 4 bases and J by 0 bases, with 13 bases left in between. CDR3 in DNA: TGTGCCATCAGTGTCAACAGGGTTAGCTCTGGAAACACCATATATTTT. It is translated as CAISVNRVSSGNTIYF.

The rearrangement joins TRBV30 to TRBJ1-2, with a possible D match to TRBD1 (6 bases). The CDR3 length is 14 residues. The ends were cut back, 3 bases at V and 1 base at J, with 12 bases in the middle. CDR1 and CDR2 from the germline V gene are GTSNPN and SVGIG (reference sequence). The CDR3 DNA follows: TGTGCCTGGAGGATGCTGGACAGTAACTATGGCTACACCTTC. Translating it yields CAWRMLDSNYGYTF. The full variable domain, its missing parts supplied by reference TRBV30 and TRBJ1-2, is SQTIHQWPATLVQPVGSPLSLECTVEGTSNPNLYWYRQAAGRGLQLLFYSVGIGQISSEVPQNLSASRPQDRQFILSSKKLLLSDSGFYLCAWRMLDSNYGYTFGSGTRLTVV.

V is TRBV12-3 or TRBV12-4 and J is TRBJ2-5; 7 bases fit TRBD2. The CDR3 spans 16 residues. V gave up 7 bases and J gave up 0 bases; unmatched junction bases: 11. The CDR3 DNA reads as TGTGCCAGCACCCCCAGAGTGGGGGGGTACCAAGAGACCCAGTACTTC. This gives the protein CASTPRVGGYQETQYF.

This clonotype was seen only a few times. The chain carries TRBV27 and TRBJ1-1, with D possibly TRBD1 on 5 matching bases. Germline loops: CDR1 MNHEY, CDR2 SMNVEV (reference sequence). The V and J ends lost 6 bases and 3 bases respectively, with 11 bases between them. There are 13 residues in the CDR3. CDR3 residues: CASRSWGDTEAFF. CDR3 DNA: TGTGCCAGCAGAAGTTGGGGGGACACTGAAGCTTTCTTT.